This TCR beta chain was captured in a study of blood T cell repertoires in COVID-19. The wider study: Collection of acute and convalescent COVID-19 samples took place in the United States, Italy and Spain. In each case, the material was cDNA or gDNA derived from T cells, B-cell-depleted T cells, or PBMCs.

As handled by the study authors: How many nucleated cells were present was estimated from reference gene primer amplification. Data came from immunoSEQ multiplex PCR; TCRdb stores just in-frame clones and leaves some out. V and J calls and clone size are those listed in that table; D and trimming were worked out from the DNA. Of 60,000 or so clones listed, about four fifths are singletons. Germline CDR1 and CDR2: MNHEY and SVGAGI. V was cut by 7 bases and J by 3 bases, with 16 bases left in between. CDR3 length: 14 residues. The sequenced sample was peripheral blood. This sequence joins TRBV6-5 and TRBJ2-7; maybe TRBD2 (6 bases). The sequence was collected from a woman in her fifties or sixties with active or convalescent COVID-19. The CDR3 region is CASILARDFYEQYF. In DNA form, the CDR3 reads TGTGCCAGCATTCTGGCCCGGGACTTCTACGAGCAGTACTTC.